This TCR beta chain originates from a study of Ad26.COV2.S vaccination and SARS-CoV-2 variants. Study-wide background: Dosing was one shot or two shots 56 days apart.

The CDR3 covers 13 residues. Germline-derived CDR1 and CDR2 are SGHRS and YFSETQ. V dropped 4 bases and J dropped 3 bases, with 10 bases sitting between them. Treatment in this sample: about 20 received Ad26.COV2.S at low or high dose, single or two shots; five or six received placebo; per-sample allocation not given. Collection of the samples took place on day 63 after the first injection of vaccine or placebo. Only in-frame clones appear in the TCRdb table, and some are missing; sequencing was by immunoSEQ multiplex PCR. The sample includes 450,000 to 550,000 clones, 89% of them seen just once. A word on this clone: Its target is not known.

Study outcomes and limitations: Placebo recipients showed lower spike-specific TCR breadth than vaccinees.

The origin of this receptor is a person between 18 and 59 years old who received the Ad26.COV2.S COVID-19 vaccine or a placebo. The rearrangement joins TRBV5-1 to TRBJ2-5; D is perhaps TRBD2 (6 bases). Sequencing was performed on peripheral blood, taken in a trial of Ad26.COV2.S vaccine versus placebo. The CDR3 DNA reads as TGCGCCAGCAGCGGAGGGATGGAAGAGACCCAGTACTTC. Amino acid sequence: CASSGGMEETQYF.